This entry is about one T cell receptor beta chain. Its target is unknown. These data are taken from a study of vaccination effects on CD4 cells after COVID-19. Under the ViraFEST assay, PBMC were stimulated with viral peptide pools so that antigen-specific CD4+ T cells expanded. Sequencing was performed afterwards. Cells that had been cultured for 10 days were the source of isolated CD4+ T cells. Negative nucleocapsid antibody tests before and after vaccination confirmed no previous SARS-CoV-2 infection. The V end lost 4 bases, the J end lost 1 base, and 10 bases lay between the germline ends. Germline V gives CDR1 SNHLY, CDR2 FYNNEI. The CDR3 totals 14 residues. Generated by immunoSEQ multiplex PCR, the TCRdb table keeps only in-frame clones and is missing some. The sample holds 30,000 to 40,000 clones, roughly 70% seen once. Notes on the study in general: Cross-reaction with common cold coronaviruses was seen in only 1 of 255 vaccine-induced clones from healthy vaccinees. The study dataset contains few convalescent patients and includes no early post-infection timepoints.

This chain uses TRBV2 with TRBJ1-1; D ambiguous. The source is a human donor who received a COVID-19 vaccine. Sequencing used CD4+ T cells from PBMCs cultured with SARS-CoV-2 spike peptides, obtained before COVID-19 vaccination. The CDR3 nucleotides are TGTGCCAGCAGTGTGGCCCTTCGGAACACTGAAGCTTTCTTT. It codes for CASSVALRNTEAFF.